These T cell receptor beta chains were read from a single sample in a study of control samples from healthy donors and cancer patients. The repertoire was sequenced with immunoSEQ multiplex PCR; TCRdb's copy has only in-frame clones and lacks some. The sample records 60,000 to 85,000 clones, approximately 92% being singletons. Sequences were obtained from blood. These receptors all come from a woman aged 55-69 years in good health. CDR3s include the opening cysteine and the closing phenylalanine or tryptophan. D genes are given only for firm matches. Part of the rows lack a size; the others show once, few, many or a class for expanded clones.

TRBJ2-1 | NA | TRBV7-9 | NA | TGTGCCAGCAGCGGCTACGGAGAGGGCAATGAGCAGTTCTTC | CASSGYGEGNEQFF
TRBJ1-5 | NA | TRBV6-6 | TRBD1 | TGTGCCAGCAGCCTTCAGACAGGGGGCATGAGTCAGCCCCAGCATTTT | CASSLQTGGMSQPQHF
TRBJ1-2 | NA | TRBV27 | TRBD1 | TGTGCCAGCAGCCCCGCGGACAGGGATCATGGCTACACCTTC | CASSPADRDHGYTF
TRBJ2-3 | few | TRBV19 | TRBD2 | TGTGCCAGTAGTATAGAGCATGGGACTAGCGGGAGTTCGGTAAATACGCAGTATTTT | CASSIEHGTSGSSVNTQYF
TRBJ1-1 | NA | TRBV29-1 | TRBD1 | TGCAGCACCGGGACAGGGAACATAGGAGCTTTCTTT | CSTGTGNIGAFF
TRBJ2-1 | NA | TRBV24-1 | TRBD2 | TGTGCCACCAGTGGTTTTAGCGGCACTAGCGGGAGCAATGAGCAGTTCTTC | CATSGFSGTSGSNEQFF
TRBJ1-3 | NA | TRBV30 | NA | TGTGCCTGGAGTCTCCCAACAGGGACTCATGGAAACACCATATATTTT | CAWSLPTGTHGNTIYF
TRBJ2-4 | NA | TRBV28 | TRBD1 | TGTGCCAGCAGGGACAGGGGGGTGGACATTCAGTACTTC | CASRDRGVDIQYF
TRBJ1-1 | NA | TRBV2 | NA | TGTGCCAGCACCGCCCGAGGGGCAACCACTGAAGCTTTCTTT | CASTARGATTEAFF
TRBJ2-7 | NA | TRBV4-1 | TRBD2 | TGCGCCAGCAGCCACGGACTAGCGGTATCCTACGAGCAGTACTTC | CASSHGLAVSYEQYF
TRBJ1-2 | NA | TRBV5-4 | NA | TGTGCCAGCAGCTTGCGGCAGGGCGCATTTGGTAACTATGGCTACACCTTC | CASSLRQGAFGNYGYTF
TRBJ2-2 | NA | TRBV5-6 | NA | TGTGCCAGCAGCCCAAGGACGCCAGGGGAGCTGTTTTTT | CASSPRTPGELFF
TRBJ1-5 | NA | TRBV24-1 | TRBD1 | TGTGCCACCAGCAAGGGGGCTCTCAATCAGCCCCAGCATTTT | CATSKGALNQPQHF
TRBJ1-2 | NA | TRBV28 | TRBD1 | TGTGCCAGCAGTTTCCCGGGACAGGGAAACTATGGCTACACCTTC | CASSFPGQGNYGYTF
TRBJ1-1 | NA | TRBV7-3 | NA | TGTGCCAGCAGCCTAGGACAGTCGAACACTGAAGCTTTCTTT | CASSLGQSNTEAFF
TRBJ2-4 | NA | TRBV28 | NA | TGTGCCAGCAGGCCTGGCGGGACCAACATTCAGTACTTC | CASRPGGTNIQYF
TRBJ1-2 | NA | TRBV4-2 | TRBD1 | TGTGCCAGCAGCCAATTCGGACAGGGGCATTATGGCTACACCTTC | CASSQFGQGHYGYTF
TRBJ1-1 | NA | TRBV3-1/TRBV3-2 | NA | TGTGCCAGCAGCCATGAGAGTATGAACACTGAAGCTTTCTTT | CASSHESMNTEAFF
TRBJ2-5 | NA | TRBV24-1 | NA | TGTGCCACCAGTGAGTCTAGGGTCGGGGAGACCCAGTACTTC | CATSESRVGETQYF
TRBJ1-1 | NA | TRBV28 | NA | TGTGCCAGCAGTTTACAATACACTGAAGCTTTCTTT | CASSLQYTEAFF
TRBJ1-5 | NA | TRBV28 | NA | TGTGCCACCGTAGGACGGATGAATCAGCCCCAGCATTTT | CATVGRMNQPQHF
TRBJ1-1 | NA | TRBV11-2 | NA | TGTGCCAGCAGCTTAGCGGGACGGGGTGAGTTCGCTGAAGCTTTCTTT | CASSLAGRGEFAEAFF
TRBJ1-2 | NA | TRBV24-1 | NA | TGTGCCACCAACCACGGGGACTATGGCTACACCTTC | CATNHGDYGYTF
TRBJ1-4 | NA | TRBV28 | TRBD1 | TGTGCCAGCAAAAGCGGACAGGGAGGGGGATTGTTCGGGGAAAAACTGTTTTTT | CASKSGQGGGLFGEKLFF
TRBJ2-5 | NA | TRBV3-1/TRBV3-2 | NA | TGTGCCAGCAGCCAAGACTGGGGTAGGGCTCACCAAGAGACCCAGTACTTC | CASSQDWGRAHQETQYF
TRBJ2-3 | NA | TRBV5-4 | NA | TGTGCCAGCAGCTTGGTGGACAGCACAGATACGCAGTATTTT | CASSLVDSTDTQYF
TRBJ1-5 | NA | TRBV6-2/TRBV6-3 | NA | TGTGCCAGCAGTTACCAGGTACCCAATCAGCCCCAGCATTTT | CASSYQVPNQPQHF
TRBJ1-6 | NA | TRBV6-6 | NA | TGTGCCAGCAGTTACTCTGGGGGGTTCAATTCACCCCTCCACTTT | CASSYSGGFNSPLHF
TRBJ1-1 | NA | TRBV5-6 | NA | TGTGCCAGCAGCTTCGGGACACCGGCTCAGGGCACTGAAGCTTTCTTT | CASSFGTPAQGTEAFF
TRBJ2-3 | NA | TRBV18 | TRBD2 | TGTGCCAGCTCACCGGCTAGCGGGAGCACAGATACGCAGTATTTT | CASSPASGSTDTQYF
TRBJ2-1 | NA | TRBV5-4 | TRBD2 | TGTGCCAGCAGCTCTGCCCCACTAGCGGGGGGTAACAATGAGCAGTTCTTC | CASSSAPLAGGNNEQFF
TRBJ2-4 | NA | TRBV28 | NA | TGTGCCAGCAGCCGCCCCGCTAGGGAGCAGTACTTC | CASSRPAREQYF
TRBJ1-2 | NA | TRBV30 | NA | TGTGCCTGGAGTACGGACAGTAACTATGGCTACACCTTC | CAWSTDSNYGYTF
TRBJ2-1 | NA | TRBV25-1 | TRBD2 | TGTGCCAGCAGTAGCTGGGGGGGGGACAATGAGCAGTTCTTC | CASSSWGGDNEQFF
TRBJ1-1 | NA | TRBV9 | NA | TGTGCCAGCAGCGTAGCCCTCGATCGGTGGATGAACACTGAAGCTTTCTTT | CASSVALDRWMNTEAFF
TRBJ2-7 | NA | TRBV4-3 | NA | TGCGCCAGCAGCCAAGTCGTGGCTAGCGCCTACGAGCAGTACTTC | CASSQVVASAYEQYF
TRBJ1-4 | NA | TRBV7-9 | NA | TGTGCCAGCAGCCGATCCGGGCGATATGAAAAACTGTTTTTT | CASSRSGRYEKLFF
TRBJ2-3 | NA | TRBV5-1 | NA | TGCGCCAGCAGCGAAAGGGGGGCAGATACGCAGTATTTT | CASSERGADTQYF
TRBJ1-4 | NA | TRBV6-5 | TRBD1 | TGTGCCAGCAAACTGACAGGGAGTAATGAAAAACTGTTTTTT | CASKLTGSNEKLFF
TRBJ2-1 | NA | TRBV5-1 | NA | TGCGCCAGCAGCTCCGACCATCCCTACAATGAGCAGTTCTTC | CASSSDHPYNEQFF